The clone carrying this T cell receptor beta chain showed up just a few times. From the 5' RACE reads, TCRdb called clonotypes with MiXCR, one entry per CDR3 protein. The data show under 250,000 distinct CDR3 sequences, approximately 10% seen once. The J segment lost 4 bases and the V segment lost 4 bases, leaving 7 bases of the junction unmatched. CDR1 is MGHRA, CDR2 YSYEKL, per germline. The CDR3 extends over 15 amino acids. This entry comes from a study of T-cell memory formation after mild COVID-19. The sample comprised PBMCs or a T cell subset sorted from them (not recorded which). This rearrangement joins TRBV4-1 to TRBJ1-5; 7 nucleotides agree with TRBD1. This TCR was recovered from a man between 18 and 35 years old who had mild COVID-19 (a few samples of this study predate the infection). Cell type and time point are not known. The DNA of the CDR3 is TGCGCCAGCAGCCGTTCACCAGGGGGTAATCAGCCCCAGCATTTT. As protein: CASSRSPGGNQPQHF.